This T cell receptor (beta chain) was observed in a study of blood T cell repertoires in COVID-19. Overall study: Whether acute or convalescent, the COVID-19 samples came from the United States, Italy and Spain.

The CDR3 is 18 residues long. Trimming left V 4 bases short and J 5 bases short, with 21 bases between. Germline CDR1 is KGHSH and CDR2 is LQKENI. Authors' data handling: Amplification from reference gene primers served as the basis for estimated nucleated cell counts. Data came from immunoSEQ multiplex PCR; TCRdb stores just in-frame clones and leaves some out. V, J and clone size derive from that table, while D and trimming were established from the DNA sequence. The table lists some 350,000 clones, around 88% of them singletons. The sample was peripheral blood. The V and J genes are TRBV18 and TRBJ1-6; D is possibly TRBD1 (5 bases). The origin of this receptor is a man aged 25-45 years with active or convalescent COVID-19. The CDR3 region has the DNA TGTGCCAGCTCACGGGTGGAGGGGCCGCTTCGGAATAATTCACCCCTCCACTTT. Translating gives CASSRVEGPLRNNSPLHF.